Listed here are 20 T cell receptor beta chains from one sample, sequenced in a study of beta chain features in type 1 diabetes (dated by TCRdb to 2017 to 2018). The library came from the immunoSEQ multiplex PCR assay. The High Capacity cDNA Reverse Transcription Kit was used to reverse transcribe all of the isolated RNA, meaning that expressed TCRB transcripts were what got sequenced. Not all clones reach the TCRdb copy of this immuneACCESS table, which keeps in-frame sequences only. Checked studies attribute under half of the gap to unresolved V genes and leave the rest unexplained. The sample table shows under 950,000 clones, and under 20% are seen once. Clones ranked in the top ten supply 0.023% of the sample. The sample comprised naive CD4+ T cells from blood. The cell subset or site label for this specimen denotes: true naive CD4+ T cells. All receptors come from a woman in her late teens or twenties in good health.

This CDR3 is CASKAGQGIWGYTF. The CDR3, as DNA: TGTGCCAGCAAGGCGGGACAGGGCATTTGGGGCTACACCTTC. The chain links TRBV6-5 to TRBJ1-2; 9 bases agree with TRBD1. The J segment lost 8 bases and the V segment lost 7 bases, leaving 11 bases of the junction unmatched. There are 14 residues in the CDR3. In germline, CDR1 is MNHEY, CDR2 SVGAGI.

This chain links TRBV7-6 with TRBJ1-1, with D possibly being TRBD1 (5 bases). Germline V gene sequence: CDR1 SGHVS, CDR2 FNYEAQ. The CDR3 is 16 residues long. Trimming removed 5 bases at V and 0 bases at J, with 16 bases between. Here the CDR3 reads CASSQGRGKLNTEAFF. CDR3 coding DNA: TGTGCCAGCAGCCAAGGGCGGGGGAAATTGAACACTGAAGCTTTCTTT.

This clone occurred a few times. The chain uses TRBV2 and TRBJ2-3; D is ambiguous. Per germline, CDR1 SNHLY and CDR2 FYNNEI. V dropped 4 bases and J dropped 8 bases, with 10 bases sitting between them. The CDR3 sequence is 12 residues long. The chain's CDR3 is CASSVWAVTQYF. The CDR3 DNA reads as TGTGCCAGCAGTGTTTGGGCGGTTACGCAGTATTTT.

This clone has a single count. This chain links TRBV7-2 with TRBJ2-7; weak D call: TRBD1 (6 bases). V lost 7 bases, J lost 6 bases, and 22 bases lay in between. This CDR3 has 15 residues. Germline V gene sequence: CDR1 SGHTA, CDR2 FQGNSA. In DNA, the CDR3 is TGTGCCAGCACCACAAAAGGGGGTTTGCTACGCGAGCAGTACTTC. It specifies CASTTKGGLLREQYF. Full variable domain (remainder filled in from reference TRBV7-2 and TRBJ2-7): GAGVSQSPSNKVTEKGKDVELRCDPISGHTALYWYRQSLGQGLEFLIYFQGNSAPDKSGLPSDRFSAERTGGSVSTLTIQRTQQEDSAVYLCASTTKGGLLREQYFGPGTRLTVT.

CDR3 sequence: CSVGAGAGNTIYF. The CDR3 DNA reads as TGCAGCGTTGGGGCAGGGGCTGGAAACACCATATATTTT. The V call is TRBV29-1, the J call TRBJ1-3; possible D gene TRBD1, 6 bases. The CDR3 consists of 13 residues. Trimming left V 4 bases short and J 2 bases short, with 9 bases between. Germline-derived CDR1 and CDR2 are SQVTM and ANQGSEA.

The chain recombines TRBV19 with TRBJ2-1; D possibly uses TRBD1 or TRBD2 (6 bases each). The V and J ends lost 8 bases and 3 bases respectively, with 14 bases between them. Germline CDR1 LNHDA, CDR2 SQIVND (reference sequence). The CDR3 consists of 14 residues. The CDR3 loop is CASSEGGLYNEQFF. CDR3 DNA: TGTGCCAGTTCCGAGGGGGGCCTCTACAATGAGCAGTTCTTC.

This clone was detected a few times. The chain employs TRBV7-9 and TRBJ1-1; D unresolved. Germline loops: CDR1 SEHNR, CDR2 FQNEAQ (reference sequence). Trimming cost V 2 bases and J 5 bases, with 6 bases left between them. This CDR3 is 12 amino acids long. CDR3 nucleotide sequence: TGTGCCAGCAGCTTATCGCAGACTGAAGCTTTCTTT. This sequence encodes CASSLSQTEAFF.

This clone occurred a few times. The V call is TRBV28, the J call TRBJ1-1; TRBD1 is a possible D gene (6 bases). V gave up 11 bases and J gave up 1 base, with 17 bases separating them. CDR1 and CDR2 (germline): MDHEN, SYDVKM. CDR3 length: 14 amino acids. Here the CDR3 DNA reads TGTGCCGCAGTGACAGGAGGGTCGAACACTGAAGCTTTCTTT. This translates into CAAVTGGSNTEAFF.

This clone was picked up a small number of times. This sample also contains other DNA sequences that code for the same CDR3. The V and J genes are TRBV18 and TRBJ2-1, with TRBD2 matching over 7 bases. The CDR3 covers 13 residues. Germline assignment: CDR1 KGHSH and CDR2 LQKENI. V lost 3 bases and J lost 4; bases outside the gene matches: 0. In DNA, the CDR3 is TGTGCCAGCTCACCGCGGGAGTACAATGAGCAGTTCTTC. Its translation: CASSPREYNEQFF.

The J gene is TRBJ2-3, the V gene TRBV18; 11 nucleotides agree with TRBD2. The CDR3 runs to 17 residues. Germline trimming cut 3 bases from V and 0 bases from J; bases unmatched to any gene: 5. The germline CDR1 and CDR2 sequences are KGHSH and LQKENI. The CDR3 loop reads CASSPGLAVTSTDTQYF. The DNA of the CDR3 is TGTGCCAGCTCACCGGGACTAGCGGTGACTAGCACAGATACGCAGTATTTT.

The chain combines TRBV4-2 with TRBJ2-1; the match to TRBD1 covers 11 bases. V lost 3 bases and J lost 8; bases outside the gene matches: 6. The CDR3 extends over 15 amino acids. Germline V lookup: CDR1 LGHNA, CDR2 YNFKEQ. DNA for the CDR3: TGTGCCAGCAGCCAGGACAGGGGGCTTACCTATGAGCAGTTCTTC. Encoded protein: CASSQDRGLTYEQFF.

Written as DNA, the CDR3 is TGTGCCAGCAGTTTAGTTGGCAGGTACAATGAGCAGTTCTTC. This translates into CASSLVGRYNEQFF. The rearrangement joins TRBV28 to TRBJ2-1; D not certain. Per the germline V gene, CDR1 is MDHEN and CDR2 is SYDVKM. The V end lost 2 bases, the J end lost 4 bases, and 9 bases lay between the germline ends. The CDR3 has 14 amino acids.

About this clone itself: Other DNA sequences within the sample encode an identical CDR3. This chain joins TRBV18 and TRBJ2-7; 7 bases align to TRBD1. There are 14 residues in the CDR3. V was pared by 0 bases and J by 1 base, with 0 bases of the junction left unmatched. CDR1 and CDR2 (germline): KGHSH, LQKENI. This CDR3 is CASSPPGQSYEQYF. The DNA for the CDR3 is TGTGCCAGCTCACCACCGGGACAGTCCTACGAGCAGTACTTC.

CDR3 nucleotide sequence: TGTGCCAGCAGTTACTCCAACAGGGAGGGCTACGAGCAGTACTTC. Residues: CASSYSNREGYEQYF. The rearrangement uses TRBV6-6 and TRBJ2-7, with D possibly being TRBD2 (7 bases). The CDR3 extends over 15 amino acids. Germline assignment: CDR1 MNHNY and CDR2 SVGAGI (reference sequence). V was pared by 0 bases and J by 3 bases, with 12 bases between.

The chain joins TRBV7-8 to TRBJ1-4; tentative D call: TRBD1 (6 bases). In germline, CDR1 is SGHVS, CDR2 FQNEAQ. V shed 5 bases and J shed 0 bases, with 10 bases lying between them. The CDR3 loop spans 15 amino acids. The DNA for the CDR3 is TGTGCCAGCAGCCCCAACAGGGCAACTAATGAAAAACTGTTTTTT. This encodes CASSPNRATNEKLFF.

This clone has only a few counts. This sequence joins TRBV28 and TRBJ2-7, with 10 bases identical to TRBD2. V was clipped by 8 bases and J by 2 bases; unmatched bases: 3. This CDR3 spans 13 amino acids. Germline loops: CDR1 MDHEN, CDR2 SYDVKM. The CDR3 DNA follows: TGTGCCAGCGCACTAGCGGGAACCTACGAGCAGTACTTC. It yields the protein CASALAGTYEQYF.

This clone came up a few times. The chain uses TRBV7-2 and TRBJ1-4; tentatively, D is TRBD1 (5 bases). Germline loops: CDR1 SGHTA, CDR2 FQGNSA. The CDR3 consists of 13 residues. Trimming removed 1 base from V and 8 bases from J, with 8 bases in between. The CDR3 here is CASSLVWGEKLFF. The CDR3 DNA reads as TGTGCCAGCAGCTTAGTATGGGGGGAAAAACTGTTTTTT.

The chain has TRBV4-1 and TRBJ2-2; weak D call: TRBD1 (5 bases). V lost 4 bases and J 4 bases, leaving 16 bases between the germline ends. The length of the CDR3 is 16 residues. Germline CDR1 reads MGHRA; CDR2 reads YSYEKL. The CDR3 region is CASSLAGQPVTGELFF. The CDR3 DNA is TGCGCCAGCAGCCTAGCAGGGCAGCCCGTCACCGGGGAGCTGTTTTTT.

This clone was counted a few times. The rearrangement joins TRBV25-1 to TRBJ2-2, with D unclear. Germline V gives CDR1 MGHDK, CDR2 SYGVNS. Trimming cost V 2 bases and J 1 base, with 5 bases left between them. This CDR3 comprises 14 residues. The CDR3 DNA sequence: TGTGCCAGCAGTGAACGGATGAACACCGGGGAGCTGTTTTTT. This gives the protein CASSERMNTGELFF.

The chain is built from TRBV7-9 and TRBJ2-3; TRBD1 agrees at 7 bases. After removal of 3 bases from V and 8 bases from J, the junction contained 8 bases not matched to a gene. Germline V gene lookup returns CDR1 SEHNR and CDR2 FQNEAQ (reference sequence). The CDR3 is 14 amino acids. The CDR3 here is CASSLGQLGGTQYF. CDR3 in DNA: TGTGCCAGCAGCTTGGGACAGCTTGGCGGTACGCAGTATTTT. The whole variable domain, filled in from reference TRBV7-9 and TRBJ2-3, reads DTGVSQNPRHKITKRGQNVTFRCDPISEHNRLYWYRQTLGQGPEFLTYFQNEAQLEKSRLLSDRFSAERPKGSFSTLEIQRTEQGDSAMYLCASSLGQLGGTQYFGPGTRLTVL.